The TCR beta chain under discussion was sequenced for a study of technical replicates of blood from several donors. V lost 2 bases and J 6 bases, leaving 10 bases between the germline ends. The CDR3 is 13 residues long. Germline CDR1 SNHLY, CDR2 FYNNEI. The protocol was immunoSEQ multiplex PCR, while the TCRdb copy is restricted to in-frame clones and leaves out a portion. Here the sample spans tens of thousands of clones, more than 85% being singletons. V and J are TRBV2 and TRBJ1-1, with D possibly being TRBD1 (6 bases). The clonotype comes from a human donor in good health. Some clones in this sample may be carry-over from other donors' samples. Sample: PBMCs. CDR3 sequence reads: CASSEWGPPEAFF. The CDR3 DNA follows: TGTGCCAGCAGTGAATGGGGGCCCCCTGAAGCTTTCTTT.